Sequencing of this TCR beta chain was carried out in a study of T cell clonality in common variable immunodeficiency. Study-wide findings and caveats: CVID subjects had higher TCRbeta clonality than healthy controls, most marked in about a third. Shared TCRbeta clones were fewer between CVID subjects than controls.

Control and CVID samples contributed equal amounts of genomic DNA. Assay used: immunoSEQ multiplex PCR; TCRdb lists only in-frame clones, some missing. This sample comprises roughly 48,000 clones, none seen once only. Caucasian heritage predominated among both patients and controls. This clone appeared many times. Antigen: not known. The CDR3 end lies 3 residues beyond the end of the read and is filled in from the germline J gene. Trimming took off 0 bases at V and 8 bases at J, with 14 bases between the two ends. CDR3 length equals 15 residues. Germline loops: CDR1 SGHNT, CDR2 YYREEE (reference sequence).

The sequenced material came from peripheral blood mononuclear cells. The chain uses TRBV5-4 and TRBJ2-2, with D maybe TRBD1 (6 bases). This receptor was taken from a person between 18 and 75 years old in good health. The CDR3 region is CASSLVARGSGELFF. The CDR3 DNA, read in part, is TGTGCCAGCAGCTTGGTAGCCAGGGGTTCGGGGGAG.